This entry describes one T cell receptor (beta chain). What this receptor recognizes is not known. No base-level quality is on record; no much larger clone is a single base apart. Library preparation was by the immunoSEQ multiplex PCR assay. To provide template for TCR sequencing, every sample had RNA extracted and reverse transcribed into cDNA. First-strand cDNA was synthesized using SuperScript III with a 2:1 mix of oligo-dT and random hexamers. A synthetic immune receptor repertoire was used to assess amplification bias, and residual bias was removed computationally. As for the original processing: After raw reads were preprocessed to remove errors, the CDR3 was defined following IMGT conventions as running from the conserved cysteine to phenylalanine. Clonality was calculated as 1 minus Shannon entropy normalized by log2 of the number of productive unique TCRs. CD4 or CD8 identity of scalp clones was inferred by cross-referencing scalp TCRbeta sequences with sorted blood CD4 and CD8 repertoires. In its TCRdb copy, this immuneACCESS table keeps in-frame sequences only and misses some clones. Where compared with another copy, unresolved V genes explain less than half of these, and the others have no known cause. The D gene and trimming were derived from the DNA, and the V and J assignments and clone size from that table. The sample table contains under 7,500 clones; only one count was recorded for under 70% of them. The ten top clones hold roughly 17% of the sample.

This specimen comes from a study of CD8+ T cells in alopecia areata listed by TCRdb under 2018. With regard to the full study: Treated patients were enrolled in an open-label pilot trial of oral tofacitinib at 5 to 10 mg twice daily for moderate-to-severe alopecia areata. For the treated patients, the SALT score, which quantifies what percentage of scalp surface area is affected, served as the measure of disease severity. RNA was extracted with the PAXgene miRNA kit for fixed scalp, the miRNeasy kit for PBMCs, and the RNeasy kit for mouse skin. On the human side, TCRbeta sequencing was run on scalp tissue and on sorted CD4+ and CD8+ peripheral blood T cells from healthy controls and from alopecia areata patients with either patchy or totalis/universalis disease. Scalp clonality was compared among normal scalp (n=4), patchy alopecia areata scalp (n=8), and alopecia totalis/universalis scalp (n=8). In both human patients and the C3H/HeJ mouse model, the study applied high-throughput TCRbeta sequencing to look at T cell clonal expansion in alopecia areata. Patients stayed on tofacitinib for 6 to 18 months and then had 6 months of follow-up off drug so that delayed response and recurrence could be assessed. Patients on tofacitinib were biopsied at baseline and after 4 and 24 weeks of treatment, and several of the patients also had a later scalp biopsy. TCRbeta CDR3 regions were amplified by immunoSEQ multiplex PCR with 35 Vbeta forward and 13 Jbeta reverse primers.

Results the study describes overall, beyond this receptor: Shared TCR sequences between patients were less evident than in mice, which may be partly attributable to HLA diversity in the patient population. Compared with normal scalp, lesional scalp, particularly in alopecia totalis/universalis, had higher clonality and more expanded CD8+ clones, which suggests antigenic drive. Scalp TCR repertoire analysis is complicated because resident alphabeta T cells in normal human skin are also sequenced, whereas mouse skin is dominated by gammadelta T cells. Because the treated cohort was small and had just a single nonresponder, larger studies are needed to establish links between baseline CD8+ expansion and response. During tofacitinib treatment, many expanded lesional clones remained in scalp and blood, and this persistence may partly explain relapse after treatment is stopped. Tofacitinib significantly decreased scalp clonality and the number of expanded CD8+ clones among the top 100 scalp clones.

Reading the label with the study, this specimen's time point is: around 28 days on oral tofacitinib. Per the publication, the treatment or condition label means: oral pan-JAK inhibitor, 5-10 mg twice daily. Lesional scalp punch biopsies and peripheral blood were obtained from alopecia areata patients. Human scalp biopsies were immediately fixed in PAXgene tissue containers. The CDR3 has 14 amino acids, counting the end cysteine and phenylalanine. The entry retains the CDR3 DNA only, 42 bases that are in frame from base 1. Taken from the germline V gene (reference sequence), the CDR1 and CDR2 loops are MNHNY and SVGAGI.

The sequence was collected from a human donor with alopecia areata. Sequencing used skin, obtained at week 4, from a patient treated with tofacitinib. The chain joins TRBV6-6 to TRBJ2-5, with no confidently assigned D gene. TRBJ2-7 matches the DNA end more closely, so the J call is doubtful. The CDR3 loop reads CASTSQALSYEQYF. The DNA is as follows: TGTGCCAGCACCTCCCAGGCGCTCTCCTACGAGCAGTACTTC.